These T cell receptor beta chains were read from a single sample in a study of T cell changes during pregnancy in multiple sclerosis. Produced via immunoSEQ multiplex PCR; TCRdb's table is partial and in-frame only. Of around 85,000 clones detected, 91% appear once; the ten largest clones hold 3.5% to 4%. The source material was PBMCs, sampled in the first trimester of pregnancy. These receptor sequences come from a female donor in good health, serving as a control in a pregnancy study. Some clones in this sample may be carry-over from other donors' samples. The CDR3 runs from the conserved cysteine through the conserved F or W. The D gene is left open where the match is weak. The size of a clone is reported for some rows only, either as once, few or many, or as a class for expanded clones.

TRBV5-6	14	TRBJ1-1	.	.	TGTGCCAGCAGCTTGTGGGGGGGCGGCACTGAAGCTTTCTTT	CASSLWGGGTEAFF
TRBV28	14	TRBJ2-7	.	.	TGTGCCACCGCCCGCCCGACAGTGACCTACGAGCAGTACTTC	CATARPTVTYEQYF
TRBV4-2	16	TRBJ1-4	.	.	TGTGCCAGCAGCCGGTCCGGGCCAACAGGCAACGAAAAACTGTTTTTT	CASSRSGPTGNEKLFF
TRBV7-9	13	TRBJ1-1	TRBD1	.	TGTGCCAGCAGCCCGCGGACAGGGGCTGAAGCTTTCTTT	CASSPRTGAEAFF
TRBV5-4	11	TRBJ2-5	.	.	TGTGCCAGCAGCCTCCAGGAGACCCAGTACTTC	CASSLQETQYF
TRBV7-2	14	TRBJ2-5	.	.	TGTGCCAGCAGCTTAATGATGAGTCAGGGGACCCAGTACTTC	CASSLMMSQGTQYF
TRBV25-1	12	TRBJ1-2	.	.	TGTGCCAGCAGACAGGGACGACGCGGCTACACCTTC	CASRQGRRGYTF
TRBV11-2	14	TRBJ2-1	TRBD2	once	TGTGCCAGCAGCGTCGGACTAGTCGGCAATGAGCAGTTCTTC	CASSVGLVGNEQFF
TRBV29-1	13	TRBJ1-1	.	few	TGCAGCGTTGAGTCAGGGAATTGGGCTGAAGCTTTCTTT	CSVESGNWAEAFF
TRBV7-7	15	TRBJ2-1	.	.	TGTGCTAGCAGCTTAGGCAGGGGCTCCTACAATGAGCAGTTCTTC	CASSLGRGSYNEQFF
TRBV4-3	18	TRBJ2-5	TRBD2	.	TGCGCCAGCAGCCAAGATCTGGGGGTTCTAGCGGGAGGTGAGACCCAGTACTTC	CASSQDLGVLAGGETQYF